Presented here are 20 T cell receptor beta chains from one specimen sequenced in a study of T cell repertoires in cytomegalovirus infection. In TCRdb, the reads were re-called with MiXCR into one record per CDR3 protein. The sample lists 200,000 or so distinct CDR3 sequences, about 21% occurring once. The sequencing sample was made of PBMCs. Source of these receptors: a human donor in good health (CMV status not recorded). Some clones in this sample may be carry-over from other donors' samples.

This clonotype was observed at least ten times. V usage is TRBV6-1 and J usage is TRBJ2-3, with D uncertain. The germline V gene has CDR1 MNHNS and CDR2 SASEGT. The CDR3 is made up of 12 amino acids. Deletions cut 8 bases from V and 0 bases from J, with 6 bases between. The CDR3 DNA sequence: TGTGCCAGCCGAAGTAGCACAGATACGCAGTATTTT. It specifies CASRSSTDTQYF.

Many counts were recorded for this clonotype. The chain joins TRBV5-5 to TRBJ2-3, with no clear D. The CDR3 is 12 residues long. The ends were cut back, 0 bases at V and 6 bases at J, with 5 bases in the middle. Germline V lookup: CDR1 SGHKS, CDR2 YYEKEE (reference sequence). CDR3 sequence (DNA): TGTGCCAGCAGCTTGGATTCCGATACGCAGTATTTT. Translation: CASSLDSDTQYF.

This clonotype has a handful of counts. CDR3 DNA: TGTGCCAGCAGCTTCGGACTAGCGGGAGGATCCTACGAGCAGTACTTC. Its protein is CASSFGLAGGSYEQYF. J is TRBJ2-7 and V is TRBV11-3; 14 nucleotides match TRBD2. Trimming cost V 3 bases and J 1 base; bases outside gene matches: 2. There are 16 residues in the CDR3. Per the germline V gene, CDR1 is SGHNT and CDR2 is YENEEA.

J is TRBJ1-3 and V is TRBV5-5, with 8 bases lining up with TRBD1. This CDR3 has 17 amino acids. In germline, CDR1 is SGHKS, CDR2 YYEKEE (reference sequence). The V segment lost 0 bases and the J segment 6 bases; nucleotides outside the gene matches: 11. CDR3 sequence (DNA): TGTGCCAGCAGCTTGGAGGCCGGGGACAGGAGTAAAAACACCATATATTTT. Translated, it gives CASSLEAGDRSKNTIYF.

This clonotype was counted at least ten times. The chain links TRBV7-8 to TRBJ2-2; 10 bases agree with TRBD2. The CDR3 consists of 16 residues. CDR1 is SGHVS and CDR2 is FQNEAQ in the germline V gene. The trim removed 5 bases at V and 2 bases at J, leaving 5 bases unmatched. CDR3 nucleotides: TGTGCCAGCAGCCCCCAGCGGGGGGGTAACACCGGGGAGCTGTTTTTT. Amino acid sequence: CASSPQRGGNTGELFF.

The CDR3 DNA reads as TGTGCCAGCCGGGGACGGGGAAATCAGCCCCAGCATTTT. It codes for CASRGRGNQPQHF. This chain uses TRBV6-5 with TRBJ1-5; weak D call: TRBD1 (5 bases). V lost 8 bases and J lost 4, with 12 bases in between. CDR1 and CDR2 (germline): MNHEY, SVGAGI. This CDR3 region has 13 residues.

The rearrangement joins TRBV12-3 or TRBV12-4 to TRBJ2-2; weak D call: TRBD2 (7 bases). CDR3 length: 14 amino acids. The V end was cut by 4 bases, the J end by 5 bases, with 11 bases between. The CDR3 sequence is CASSWGGDTGELFF. The CDR3, as DNA: TGTGCCAGCAGTTGGGGGGGCGATACCGGGGAGCTGTTTTTT.

The table lists this clonotype with many counts. The chain is built from TRBV28 and TRBJ2-5; tentative D call: TRBD2 (7 bases). CDR1 MDHEN and CDR2 SYDVKM come from the germline V gene. V shed 4 bases and J shed 5 bases, with 20 bases lying between them. This CDR3 comprises 16 residues. CDR3 nucleotide sequence: TGTGCCAGCAGTTCACTACTCTGGGGGGGCGTGGAGACCCAGTACTTC. Its protein product is CASSSLLWGGVETQYF.

This clonotype was counted ten times or more. The genes are TRBV12-3 or TRBV12-4 and TRBJ1-2, with D tentatively TRBD1 (5 bases). The CDR3 has 15 amino acids. V lost 6 bases to trimming and J lost 4 bases, with 18 bases between them. The CDR3 sequence is CASRPGHSVVYGYTF. The CDR3, as DNA: TGTGCCAGCAGGCCAGGACACTCGGTGGTCTATGGCTACACCTTC.

In this sample, this clonotype turned up a few times. V is TRBV5-5 and J is TRBJ1-6; 7 bases align to TRBD1. The trim removed 6 bases at V and 2 bases at J, leaving 5 bases unmatched. The CDR3 length is 15 residues. Looked up from germline, CDR1 is SGHKS and CDR2 is YYEKEE (reference sequence). Here the CDR3 reads CASTQGGAYNSPLHF. CDR3 bases: TGTGCCAGCACCCAGGGGGGGGCCTATAATTCACCCCTCCACTTT.

CDR3 amino acids: CASSFTDRGPFQETQYF. The CDR3 coding sequence is TGTGCCAGCAGCTTTACGGACAGGGGACCCTTCCAAGAGACCCAGTACTTC. This chain joins TRBV7-6 and TRBJ2-5, with 9 bases fitting TRBD1. The CDR3 consists of 17 residues. V lost 3 bases to trimming and J lost 1 base; unmatched junction nucleotides: 9. Germline loops: CDR1 SGHVS, CDR2 FNYEAQ.

The sample holds a few counts of this clonotype. One junction end disagrees with the germline gene, perhaps due to a read error. The J gene is TRBJ1-1, the V gene TRBV13; D ambiguous. CDR1 and CDR2 from the germline V gene are PRHDT and FYEKMQ (reference sequence). This CDR3 has 16 amino acids. The CDR3 nucleotides read TGCGCCAGCAGCTTCTTCGGAGGAGGGTGGAGAGCTGAAGCTTTCTTT. Translation gives CASSFFGGGWRAEAFF.

Many counts were recorded for this clonotype. The chain carries TRBV28 and TRBJ2-3, with 14 nucleotides matching TRBD2. The CDR3 runs to 18 residues. CDR1 is MDHEN and CDR2 is SYDVKM in the germline V gene. The J segment lost 4 bases and the V segment lost 5 bases, leaving 11 bases of the junction unmatched. As DNA, the CDR3 is TGTGCCAGCAGTACAGGGACTAGCGGGAGAAACTTTGCAGATACGCAGTATTTT. The encoded protein is CASSTGTSGRNFADTQYF.

The chain links TRBV6-5 to TRBJ2-7, with a weak D call TRBD2 (5 bases). This CDR3 is built from 14 residues. The germline gives CDR1 MNHEY, CDR2 SVGAGI. Trimming removed 0 bases at V and 7 bases at J, with 13 bases between. The CDR3 spells CASSYSGPTGEQYF. The CDR3, as DNA: TGTGCCAGCAGTTACTCGGGCCCAACGGGGGAGCAGTACTTC.

V is TRBV7-3 and J is TRBJ1-1; D is ambiguous. The V and J ends lost 5 bases and 6 bases respectively, with 13 bases between them. The germline V gene has CDR1 SGHTA and CDR2 FQGTGA. CDR3 length: 13 residues. CDR3 DNA: TGTGCCAGCAGCCCCTCGAATACCCCTGAAGCTTTCTTT. Translation: CASSPSNTPEAFF.

V gene TRBV2 combines with J gene TRBJ2-1; 10 positions agree with TRBD2. The CDR3 has 17 residues. Trimming took 6 bases from V and 4 from J; bases not matched to a gene: 12. CDR1 SNHLY and CDR2 FYNNEI come from the germline V gene. The CDR3 reads CASRETLGLALYNEQFF. In DNA, the CDR3 is TGTGCCAGCAGGGAGACTTTGGGACTAGCGCTTTACAATGAGCAGTTCTTC. Drawing the rest from reference TRBV2 and TRBJ2-1, the complete variable domain is EPEVTQTPSHQVTQMGQEVILRCVPISNHLYFYWYRQILGQKVEFLVSFYNNEISEKSEIFDDQFSVERPDGSNFTLKIRSTKLEDSAMYFCASRETLGLALYNEQFFGPGTRLTVL.

The V gene is TRBV20-1, the J gene TRBJ2-3; D unclear. CDR3 size: 15 residues. Per the germline V gene, CDR1 is DFQATT and CDR2 is SNEGSKA (reference sequence). Trimming took 5 bases from V and 1 from J, leaving 16 bases between them. The CDR3, as DNA: TGCAGTGCTCGCCGCCTTGTAAAACGCACAGATACGCAGTATTTT. It codes for CSARRLVKRTDTQYF.

This clonotype appeared once. A much bigger clone sits one base away, suggesting this may be a read error. The rearrangement links TRBV7-9 to TRBJ2-1; D remains unclear. Germline assignment: CDR1 SEHNR and CDR2 FQNEAQ (reference sequence). The V end was cut by 4 bases, the J end by 6 bases, with 25 bases between. This CDR3 is 18 amino acids long. In DNA, the CDR3 is TGTGCCAGCAGCTCCCCACGAGCCCTTCGGGTGGCCTTCAATGAGCAGTTCTTC. The encoded protein is CASSSPRALRVAFNEQFF.

The gene calls are TRBV5-6 and TRBJ2-1, with 8 positions matching TRBD1. CDR1 and CDR2 from the germline V gene are SGHDT and YYEEEE. The trim removed 4 bases at V and 7 bases at J, leaving 13 bases unmatched. The CDR3 totals 16 residues. CDR3 amino acids: CASSVTRTGLQNEQFF. CDR3 bases: TGTGCCAGCAGCGTAACCAGGACAGGGCTACAGAATGAGCAGTTCTTC.

This clonotype has a count of ten or more. The V gene is TRBV7-8, the J gene TRBJ1-2, with a weak D call TRBD1 (5 bases). Germline values: CDR1 SGHVS, CDR2 FQNEAQ. Trimming shortened V by 1 base and J by 5 bases, and 11 bases separated the two germline ends. This CDR3 is 14 amino acids long. The CDR3, as DNA: TGTGCCAGCAGCTTAGGGGACGGACTTTATGGCTACACCTTC. Protein product: CASSLGDGLYGYTF.